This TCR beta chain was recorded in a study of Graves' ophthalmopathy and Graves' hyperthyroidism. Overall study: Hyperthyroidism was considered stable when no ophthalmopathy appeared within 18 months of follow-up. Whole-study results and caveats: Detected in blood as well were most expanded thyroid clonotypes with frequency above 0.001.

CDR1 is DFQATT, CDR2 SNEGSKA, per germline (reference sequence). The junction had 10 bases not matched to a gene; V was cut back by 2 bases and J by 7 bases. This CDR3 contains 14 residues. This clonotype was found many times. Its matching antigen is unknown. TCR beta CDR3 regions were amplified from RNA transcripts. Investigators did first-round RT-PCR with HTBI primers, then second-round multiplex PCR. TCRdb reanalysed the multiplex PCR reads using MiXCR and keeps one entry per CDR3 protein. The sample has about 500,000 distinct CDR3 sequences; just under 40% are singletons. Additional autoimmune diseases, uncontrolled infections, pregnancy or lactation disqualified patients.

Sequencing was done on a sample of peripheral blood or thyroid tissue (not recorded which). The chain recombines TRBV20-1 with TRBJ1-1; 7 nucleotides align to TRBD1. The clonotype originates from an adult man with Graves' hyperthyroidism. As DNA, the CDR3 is TGCAGTGCTAGACCCCTGACAGGGACTGGTGAAGCTTTCTTT. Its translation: CSARPLTGTGEAFF.